What follows describes a single T cell receptor beta chain. The target antigen is unknown. This sample was taken from a study of a mutant IDH1 vaccine in newly diagnosed glioma. At the level of the study: There were approximately 62% males and 37.5% females among treated patients, whose mean age was about 40 years. Most had both radiotherapy and temozolomide beforehand; others had only one. Study-wide findings and caveats: With respect to changes in top peripheral T cell clonotypes, pseudoprogression seemed unrelated.

TCRdb's table, derived via immunoSEQ multiplex PCR, lists solely in-frame clones and lacks some. The sample records around 18,000 clones, roughly 95% being singletons. V gave up 7 bases and J gave up 2 bases, with 11 bases separating them. The CDR3 has 13 amino acids. Germline lookup yields CDR1 SNHLY and CDR2 FYNNEI. Described time point: baseline, week 1 (first vaccination visit). Regarding treatment: pre-vaccination baseline after standard-of-care therapy. The receptor was isolated from a woman in her late teens or twenties with glioma. Some clones in this sample may be carry-over from other donors' samples. The sample here was peripheral blood mononuclear cells (PBMCs), taken from a glioma patient treated with radiotherapy, temozolomide or both. The rearrangement uses TRBV2 and TRBJ1-2; D is ambiguous. The DNA for the CDR3 is TGTGCCAGCATCGCGAGTCGGAACTATGGCTACACCTTC. Protein sequence: CASIASRNYGYTF.